This TCR beta chain was recorded in a study of monozygotic twins with inflammatory bowel disease. General study findings and limits: Fewer clonotypes were shared with others by IBD patients than by healthy twins, especially with disease activity.

Concerning this clonotype itself: Its specificity is unknown.

Each sample had eight separate cDNA synthesis reactions. TCRdb reprocessed the 5' RACE reads; each CDR3 protein has one entry and no DNA is given. Found here are 150,000 to 200,000 distinct CDR3 sequences; the top ten clones hold 2.4%. Whole-blood RNA isolation (total RNA) proceeded without T cell sorting. This receptor was taken from a human donor with ulcerative colitis or Crohn's disease, or a healthy co-twin of an affected twin (not recorded which). The sample was blood.

This CDR3 is CASSLGAPYEQYF. The chain joins TRBV11-2 to TRBJ2-7; the D call of TRBD2 rests on TCRdb alone, since no DNA is present to check it. This CDR3 comprises 13 residues. The germline CDR1 and CDR2 sequences are SGHAT and FQNNGV.